This T cell receptor beta chain is from a study of post-analysis software for immune sequencing data. Study details: As for disease course, relapsing-remitting, secondary progressive and progressive-relapsing multiple sclerosis were all included. Study results and limitations: Strong same-batch co-clustering of samples appeared with F measure clustering. There was significantly lower normalized Chao1 diversity in multiple sclerosis patients than in controls. A handful of TRBV segments (TRBV5-6, TRBV5-1 and TRBV20-1 among them) occurred more frequently in patients than in controls.

Unmatched junction bases numbered 4, after V lost 4 bases and J lost 5 bases. The CDR3 is 15 residues long. Germline assignment: CDR1 LGHDT and CDR2 YNNKEL (reference sequence). Unique molecular identifiers featured in each of the TCR beta cDNA libraries. T cells numbering roughly 0.85 to 11 million yielded some 480,000 cDNA molecules. TCRdb itself ran the PCR reads through MiXCR, one entry per CDR3 protein. Seen here are 500,000 to 600,000 distinct CDR3 sequences, 44% observed once, and the top ten hold 1.5% to 2%. This clonotype was observed a handful of times. Its antigen remains unknown. The source is a girl between 5 and 17 years old with multiple sclerosis. Input material: blood. The chain links TRBV3-1 to TRBJ2-5, with 13 nucleotides matching TRBD2. The CDR3 nucleotides read TGTGCCAGCAGCCTTTGGACTAGCGGGAGTGAGACCCAGTACTTC. This encodes CASSLWTSGSETQYF.